These 16 T cell receptor beta chains were sequenced from one sample in a study of cytomegalovirus exposure and HLA in healthy donors. Both 60 Vbeta primers and 13 Jbeta primers went into the PCR. The table came from immunoSEQ multiplex PCR; TCRdb's copy has only in-frame clones and leaves some out. This sample has approximately 110,000 clones, with about 70% found just once. Sequences were obtained from PBMCs. The origin of the receptors is a woman in her 40s in good health and CMV-seronegative.

The DNA of the CDR3 is TGTGCCAGCAGTAGGCACAGGGGTCAGGAATACGAGCAGTACTTC. Encoded protein: CASSRHRGQEYEQYF. This chain connects TRBV6-1 to TRBJ2-7; 7 nucleotides agree with TRBD1. The germline gives CDR1 MNHNS, CDR2 SASEGT. V dropped 5 bases and J dropped 4; count of bases not matched to a gene: 11. The CDR3 spans 15 residues.

This rearrangement joins TRBV9 to TRBJ2-3; D not resolved. V was pared by 1 base and J by 6 bases, with 12 bases between. The length of the CDR3 is 14 residues. Per germline, CDR1 SGDLS and CDR2 YYNGEE. For the CDR3, the DNA is TGTGCCAGCAGCGTAATACCCGAGAGGGATACGCAGTATTTT. It yields the protein CASSVIPERDTQYF.

The chain joins TRBV7-9 to TRBJ1-1; perhaps TRBD1 as D (5 bases). The CDR3 contains 12 residues. V was cut by 6 bases and J by 5 bases, with 10 bases left in between. CDR1 SEHNR and CDR2 FQNEAQ come from the germline V gene (reference sequence). The CDR3 bases are TGTGCCAGCAGTCCCCAGGGAACTGAAGCTTTCTTT. Residues: CASSPQGTEAFF.

In DNA form, the CDR3 reads TGTGCCAGCAGTTACGGCAGGGACTATGGCTACACCTTC. It codes for CASSYGRDYGYTF. The V gene is TRBV6-6, the J gene TRBJ1-2; perhaps TRBD1 as D (5 bases). CDR1 is MNHNY and CDR2 is SVGAGI in the germline V gene (reference sequence). V lost 2 bases and J lost 3, with 7 bases in between. The CDR3 is made up of 13 amino acids.

J is TRBJ2-3 and V is TRBV29-1, with no clear D. The CDR3 runs to 12 residues. Trimming left V 5 bases short and J 0 bases short, with 6 bases between. Per the germline V gene, CDR1 is SQVTM and CDR2 is ANQGSEA. CDR3: CSVRASTDTQYF. For the CDR3, the DNA is TGCAGCGTTAGAGCTAGCACAGATACGCAGTATTTT.

This clone was counted once. The chain employs TRBV5-8 and TRBJ2-5; 9 positions match TRBD2. This CDR3 region has 15 residues. Per the germline V gene, CDR1 is SGHTS and CDR2 is YDEGEE. With V trimmed by 4 bases and J by 0 bases, 4 bases remained unmatched. The CDR3 here is CASSLSGGHQETQYF. In DNA, the CDR3 is TGTGCCAGCAGCCTGAGCGGGGGGCACCAAGAGACCCAGTACTTC.

This chain joins TRBV11-2 and TRBJ2-7, with D possibly being TRBD1 (6 bases). Germline CDR1 and CDR2: SGHAT and FQNNGV. The CDR3 runs to 13 residues. The germline V and J ends were trimmed by 6 bases and 1 base, with 10 bases remaining between them. CDR3 nucleotide sequence: TGTGCCAGCAGAAAAACAGGGTCCTACGAGCAGTACTTC. This gives the protein CASRKTGSYEQYF.

This clone is a singleton in its sample. This chain joins TRBV4-2 and TRBJ1-6; a weak D match, TRBD1 (6 bases). The CDR3 is 12 residues long. V lost 3 bases, J lost 15 bases, and 12 bases lay in between. Germline CDR1 is LGHNA and CDR2 is YNFKEQ. Written as DNA, the CDR3 is TGTGCCAGCAGCCAGCAGGGGTCCCGCCTCCACTTT. It yields the protein CASSQQGSRLHF.

This clone has only a few counts. The rearrangement uses TRBV6-6 and TRBJ1-5; D gene uncertain. Germline V lookup: CDR1 MNHNY, CDR2 SVGAGI (reference sequence). There are 13 residues in the CDR3. With 3 bases removed from V and 7 bases from J, the gap between germline ends came to 10 bases. The CDR3 sequence: CASSYSEGQPQHF. CDR3 bases: TGTGCCAGCAGTTATTCTGAGGGCCAGCCCCAGCATTTT.

This chain joins TRBV7-2 and TRBJ2-3; D unresolved. V was cut by 0 bases and J by 3 bases, with 7 bases left in between. The CDR3 has 14 amino acids. The V gene's germline CDR1 is SGHTA and CDR2 FQGNSA. The CDR3 nucleotides read TGTGCCAGCAGCTTAGCGGAGTCAACAGATACGCAGTATTTT. Its protein is CASSLAESTDTQYF. The whole variable domain, remainder taken from reference TRBV7-2 and TRBJ2-3, is GAGVSQSPSNKVTEKGKDVELRCDPISGHTALYWYRQSLGQGLEFLIYFQGNSAPDKSGLPSDRFSAERTGGSVSTLTIQRTQQEDSAVYLCASSLAESTDTQYFGPGTRLTVL.

The chain carries TRBV4-1 and TRBJ2-2, with TRBD1 matching 9 bases. Trimming took 6 bases from V and 6 from J; bases not matched to a gene: 11. Germline values: CDR1 MGHRA, CDR2 YSYEKL. The CDR3 consists of 16 residues. CDR3 amino acids: CASSRRDRAVSGELFF. DNA for the CDR3: TGCGCCAGCAGTCGTCGGGACAGGGCTGTCTCCGGGGAGCTGTTTTTT.

The J gene is TRBJ2-7, the V gene TRBV11-1, with D uncertain. There are 12 residues in the CDR3. Germline V gene sequence: CDR1 SGHAT, CDR2 FQDESV (reference sequence). Trimming removed 3 bases from V and 10 bases from J, with 13 bases in between. The CDR3: CASSFDTPRQYF. The CDR3 coding sequence is TGTGCCAGCAGCTTCGATACACCCCGCCAGTACTTC.

The chain joins TRBV9 to TRBJ2-1, with a possible D match to TRBD1 (6 bases). V was shortened by 4 bases and J by 3 bases, with 14 bases between the two germline ends. Looked up from germline, CDR1 is SGDLS and CDR2 is YYNGEE. CDR3 length equals 15 residues. The CDR3 region is CASSSRDKGYNEQFF. CDR3 bases: TGTGCCAGCAGCTCCCGGGACAAGGGCTACAATGAGCAGTTCTTC.

This clone was observed once. The chain's CDR3 is CASSTRGAGYTGELFF. The CDR3 bases are TGTGCCAGCAGCACCCGAGGAGCGGGATATACCGGGGAGCTGTTTTTT. The chain recombines TRBV5-6 with TRBJ2-2; 7 bases line up with TRBD2. The ends lost 4 bases at V and 5 bases at J; junction bases unmatched: 11. Germline lookup yields CDR1 SGHDT and CDR2 YYEEEE. There are 16 residues in the CDR3.

The chain recombines TRBV12-5 with TRBJ2-5, with D perhaps TRBD2 (6 bases). The CDR3 is 14 amino acids. Trimming took off 0 bases at V and 4 bases at J, with 9 bases between the two ends. CDR1 is LGHNT and CDR2 is FRNRAP in the germline V gene. CDR3 DNA: TGTGCTAGTGGTTTGGTACCAGCGGGAGAGACCCAGTACTTC. This codes for CASGLVPAGETQYF.

The chain uses TRBV7-9 and TRBJ2-7; 9 bases are shared with TRBD2. Unmatched junction bases numbered 9, after V lost 3 bases and J lost 0 bases. CDR1 is SEHNR, CDR2 FQNEAQ, per germline (reference sequence). The CDR3 spans 17 residues. As DNA, the CDR3 is TGTGCCAGCAGCTTGGAGATAGCGGGAGAAACCTCCTACGAGCAGTACTTC. This encodes CASSLEIAGETSYEQYF.